The count of the clone carrying this T cell receptor beta chain is one. These data are taken from a study of blood T cell repertoires in COVID-19. In the study overall: T cells, B-cell-depleted T cells, or PBMCs supplied cDNA or gDNA.

Assay used: immunoSEQ multiplex PCR; TCRdb lists only in-frame clones, some missing. The repertoire has approximately 440,000 clones, approximately 90% of them found once; the top ten carry under 0.85%. The V gene lost 6 bases and the J gene lost 5 bases, with 13 bases spanning the gap. The CDR3 is made up of 13 amino acids. Germline CDR1 and CDR2: MDHEN and SYDVKM. Enrollees, about 18 to 90 years old, lived in approximately 25 US areas. This TCR came from a woman in her late teens or twenties who had recovered from COVID-19. V gene TRBV28 combines with J gene TRBJ1-2; D call uncertain. Sample: PBMCs or T cells enriched from blood (not recorded which). DNA for the CDR3: TGTGCCAGCAGACTAAGCGGAATTTATGGCTACACCTTC. Protein sequence: CASRLSGIYGYTF.